These 26 T cell receptor beta chains came from one sample sequenced in a study of PD-L1 blockade in urothelial cancer. Time point reported: pretreatment peripheral blood. Data came from immunoSEQ multiplex PCR; TCRdb stores just in-frame clones and leaves some out. The sample carries 65,000 to 90,000 clones, 65% to 85% recorded once. This specimen consisted of PBMCs, obtained around atezolizumab (anti-PD-L1) treatment. The receptor set was obtained from a woman aged 70-85 years with urothelial cancer.

The rearrangement links TRBV2 to TRBJ2-5, with TRBD1 matching over 11 bases. CDR3 length: 16 amino acids. Germline loops: CDR1 SNHLY, CDR2 FYNNEI. J lost 4 bases, V lost 6 bases, and 10 bases had no gene match. The CDR3 sequence: CASSPDRGPLGETQYF. CDR3 sequence (DNA): TGTGCCAGCAGCCCGGACAGGGGGCCCTTGGGAGAGACCCAGTACTTC.

V and J are TRBV7-6 and TRBJ2-3; tentatively, D is TRBD1 (6 bases). From germline, CDR1 is SGHVS and CDR2 FNYEAQ. The CDR3 loop spans 16 amino acids. Trimming removed 5 bases at V and 0 bases at J, with 15 bases between. The DNA of the CDR3 is TGTGCCAGCAGCCATGGGGGCGCGACTAGCACAGATACGCAGTATTTT. This encodes CASSHGGATSTDTQYF.

The V gene is TRBV5-6, the J gene TRBJ2-5; 8 bases agree with TRBD2. The CDR3 runs to 17 residues. The germline V gene has CDR1 SGHDT and CDR2 YYEEEE. Losses at the gene ends were 1 base for V and 2 bases for J; bases not matched to a gene: 10. Written as DNA, the CDR3 is TGTGCCAGCAGCTTGCGTTTCTCTCCGGGGGGGCAAGAGACCCAGTACTTC. Its translation: CASSLRFSPGGQETQYF.

The gene calls are TRBV30 and TRBJ1-5; tentative D call: TRBD1 (5 bases). CDR1 is GTSNPN, CDR2 SVGIG, per germline (reference sequence). The ends were cut back, 0 bases at V and 0 bases at J, with 24 bases in the middle. The CDR3 sequence is 20 residues long. The CDR3 region has the DNA TGTGCCTGGAGTGTACATGGAGGGTTGAGGGACTTATATAGCAATCAGCCCCAGCATTTT. Translated, it gives CAWSVHGGLRDLYSNQPQHF.

CDR3 sequence (DNA): TGTGCCAGCCGAGGACAGGGATGGTACAATGAGCAGTTCTTC. Translated, it gives CASRGQGWYNEQFF. The chain couples TRBV2 to TRBJ2-1; 8 bases align to TRBD1. The CDR3 is 14 residues long. Trimming at V came to 8 bases and at J to 4 bases, leaving 7 bases not matched to a gene. Per germline, CDR1 SNHLY and CDR2 FYNNEI.

This rearrangement joins TRBV13 to TRBJ2-4; D uncertain. This CDR3 has 14 amino acids. Germline-derived CDR1 and CDR2 are PRHDT and FYEKMQ (reference sequence). The V end was cut by 0 bases, the J end by 8 bases, with 11 bases between. This CDR3 is CASSLGAAPDIQYF. DNA for the CDR3: TGTGCCAGCAGCTTAGGGGCGGCCCCAGACATTCAGTACTTC. The full variable domain, rest sourced from reference TRBV13 and TRBJ2-4, is AAGVIQSPRHLIKEKRETATLKCYPIPRHDTVYWYQQGPGQDPQFLISFYEKMQSDKGSIPDRFSAQQFSDYHSELNMSSLELGDSALYFCASSLGAAPDIQYFGAGTRLSVL.

In DNA form, the CDR3 reads TGTGCCAGCAGCTTACGACTAGCGAAATACAATGAGCAGTTCTTC. This encodes CASSLRLAKYNEQFF. The genes are TRBV11-2 and TRBJ2-1, with 8 bases aligning to TRBD2. The CDR3 is made up of 15 amino acids. V dropped 2 bases and J dropped 4; count of bases not matched to a gene: 4. Germline values: CDR1 SGHAT, CDR2 FQNNGV. Complete variable domain (other parts from reference TRBV11-2 and TRBJ2-1): EAGVAQSPRYKIIEKRQSVAFWCNPISGHATLYWYQQILGQGPKLLIQFQNNGVVDDSQLPKDRFSAERLKGVDSTLKIQPAKLEDSAVYLCASSLRLAKYNEQFFGPGTRLTVL.

The CDR3 is CASSAGIAGSYEQYF. In DNA form, the CDR3 reads TGTGCCAGCAGCGCGGGCATAGCGGGGTCCTACGAGCAGTACTTC. J is TRBJ2-7 and V is TRBV11-3, with TRBD2 matching 8 bases. The CDR3 runs to 15 residues. V shed 5 bases and J 1 base; nucleotides not matched to a gene: 7. The germline CDR1 and CDR2 sequences are SGHNT and YENEEA.

This chain connects TRBV6-4 to TRBJ2-7; D is possibly TRBD1 (5 bases). The CDR3 has 13 residues. V gave up 4 bases and J gave up 5 bases, with 12 bases separating them. CDR1 and CDR2 (germline): MRHNA, SNTAGT. For the CDR3, the DNA is TGTGCCAGCAGTGTAACCAGGGTCCACGAGCAGTACTTC. Amino acid sequence: CASSVTRVHEQYF.

The chain carries TRBV30 and TRBJ2-3; 7 bases map to TRBD2. The CDR3 extends over 14 amino acids. The germline CDR1 and CDR2 sequences are GTSNPN and SVGIG (reference sequence). J was trimmed by 2 bases and V by 2 bases; bases with no gene match: 4. The CDR3 sequence is CAWSSAGVTDTQYF. The DNA of the CDR3 is TGTGCCTGGAGTTCGGCGGGAGTCACAGATACGCAGTATTTT. Looking up the rest from reference TRBV30 and TRBJ2-3 gives the full variable domain: SQTIHQWPATLVQPVGSPLSLECTVEGTSNPNLYWYRQAAGRGLQLLFYSVGIGQISSEVPQNLSASRPQDRQFILSSKKLLLSDSGFYLCAWSSAGVTDTQYFGPGTRLTVL.

This chain connects TRBV7-2 to TRBJ1-2, with D possibly TRBD1 on 6 matching bases. V lost 3 bases and J 7 bases, leaving 12 bases between the germline ends. The CDR3 is 13 amino acids. Germline CDR1 SGHTA, CDR2 FQGNSA. CDR3: CASSFDRPGGYTF. CDR3 DNA: TGTGCCAGCAGCTTCGACAGGCCGGGTGGCTACACCTTC.

CDR3 DNA: TGCGCCAGCAGCATCGCAGGGGGCGCGTACGAGCAGTACTTC. Residues: CASSIAGGAYEQYF. V and J are TRBV5-1 and TRBJ2-7; 8 bases map to TRBD1. In germline, CDR1 is SGHRS, CDR2 YFSETQ. The V segment lost 4 bases and the J segment 4 bases; nucleotides outside the gene matches: 7. This CDR3 has 14 residues.

This clone occurred a few times. The chain recombines TRBV10-1 with TRBJ2-2; 13 bases agree with TRBD2. V dropped 3 bases and J dropped 6; count of bases not matched to a gene: 7. The CDR3 extends over 17 amino acids. The germline gives CDR1 WNHNN, CDR2 SYGVQD (reference sequence). The CDR3 nucleotides are TGCGCCAGCAGTGACGGGGGACTAGCGGGACTAGCCGGGGAGCTGTTTTTT. Translated: CASSDGGLAGLAGELFF.

The chain links TRBV2 to TRBJ1-5, with D possibly being TRBD1 (6 bases). Germline CDR1 SNHLY, CDR2 FYNNEI. CDR3 length: 15 residues. V was cut by 4 bases and J by 5 bases, with 15 bases left in between. CDR3 bases: TGTGCCAGCAGTGGGCAGGGGCCCGGTTATCAGCCCCAGCATTTT. Protein: CASSGQGPGYQPQHF. Full variable domain (missing parts from reference TRBV2 and TRBJ1-5): EPEVTQTPSHQVTQMGQEVILRCVPISNHLYFYWYRQILGQKVEFLVSFYNNEISEKSEIFDDQFSVERPDGSNFTLKIRSTKLEDSAMYFCASSGQGPGYQPQHFGDGTRLSIL.

Points on this clone: A read error may account for a junction end that differs from germline. This chain connects TRBV27 to TRBJ1-2; TRBD1 is a possible D gene (6 bases). This CDR3 comprises 15 residues. Germline V gene sequence: CDR1 MNHEY, CDR2 SMNVEV (reference sequence). This chain's CDR3 is CASSLSGDTSYGYTF. CDR3 in DNA: TGTGCCAGCAGTCTATCCGGGGACACTTCCTATGGCTACACCTTC.

The count of this clone is one. The chain is built from TRBV6-5 and TRBJ1-2; 7 nucleotides agree with TRBD1. CDR3 size: 14 residues. Per germline, CDR1 MNHEY and CDR2 SVGAGI. V shed 4 bases, J shed 2 bases, and the junction held 4 bases outside the gene matches. In nucleotides, the CDR3 is TGTGCCAGCAGTTGGGTCAGGGGGAACTATGGCTACACCTTC. Translated, it gives CASSWVRGNYGYTF.

The J gene is TRBJ2-1, the V gene TRBV15; perhaps TRBD2 as D (5 bases). Trimming removed 0 bases from V and 6 bases from J, with 18 bases in between. CDR1 and CDR2 (germline): LNHNV, YYDKDF (reference sequence). The length of the CDR3 is 17 residues. The CDR3 loop is CATSRDRGFSGGNEQFF. DNA of the CDR3: TGTGCCACCAGCAGAGATCGGGGATTCAGCGGTGGCAATGAGCAGTTCTTC.

This rearrangement joins TRBV6-1 to TRBJ2-1, with 9 bases aligning to TRBD2. The CDR3 has 16 residues. J was trimmed by 9 bases and V by 1 base; bases with no gene match: 10. Germline loops: CDR1 MNHNS, CDR2 SASEGT. The CDR3 DNA reads TGTGCCAGCAGTGAAGGAGCGGGAGGCCCCCTGGGTGAGCAGTTCTTC. Its translation: CASSEGAGGPLGEQFF.

The V and J genes are TRBV7-2 and TRBJ2-4; 8 positions match TRBD1. Germline V lookup: CDR1 SGHTA, CDR2 FQGNSA. The J segment lost 11 bases and the V segment lost 5 bases, leaving 5 bases of the junction unmatched. The CDR3 has 12 residues. The CDR3 reads CASSIGQGLQYF. The CDR3 DNA sequence: TGTGCCAGCAGCATCGGACAGGGTCTTCAGTACTTC. Full variable domain (remainder filled in from reference TRBV7-2 and TRBJ2-4): GAGVSQSPSNKVTEKGKDVELRCDPISGHTALYWYRQSLGQGLEFLIYFQGNSAPDKSGLPSDRFSAERTGGSVSTLTIQRTQQEDSAVYLCASSIGQGLQYFGAGTRLSVL.

This sequence joins TRBV29-1 and TRBJ2-2, with D unresolved. Per germline, CDR1 SQVTM and CDR2 ANQGSEA. V gave up 2 bases and J gave up 4 bases, with 8 bases separating them. The CDR3 is made up of 13 amino acids. The CDR3 protein is CSVEKQATGELFF. For the CDR3, the DNA is TGCAGCGTTGAAAAGCAGGCCACCGGGGAGCTGTTTTTT.

This chain links TRBV7-8 with TRBJ2-3; 7 bases fit TRBD2. The length of the CDR3 is 16 residues. V trimming: 2 bases; J trimming: 1 base; junction bases outside the gene matches: 6. CDR1 is SGHVS and CDR2 is FQNEAQ in the germline V gene. In nucleotides, the CDR3 is TGTGCCAGCAGCTTAAGGTTTACTAGCGGCACAGATACGCAGTATTTT. Translation gives CASSLRFTSGTDTQYF. The complete variable domain, with remaining parts taken from reference TRBV7-8 and TRBJ2-3, reads GAGVSQSPRYKVAKRGQDVALRCDPISGHVSLFWYQQALGQGPEFLTYFQNEAQLDKSGLPSDRFFAERPEGSVSTLKIQRTQQEDSAVYLCASSLRFTSGTDTQYFGPGTRLTVL.

The chain carries TRBV7-8 and TRBJ1-1; TRBD1 is a possible D gene (6 bases). This CDR3 contains 14 residues. Germline lookup yields CDR1 SGHVS and CDR2 FQNEAQ. Trimming took 3 bases from V and 1 from J, leaving 9 bases between them. The CDR3, as DNA: TGTGCCAGCAGCTTCTTGGGACAGAACACTGAAGCTTTCTTT. Amino acid sequence: CASSFLGQNTEAFF.

The chain recombines TRBV5-8 with TRBJ2-3; D is uncertain. With 6 bases removed from V and 4 bases from J, the gap between germline ends came to 12 bases. Germline loops: CDR1 SGHTS, CDR2 YDEGEE. The CDR3 runs to 13 residues. The DNA of the CDR3 is TGTGCCAGCACCCTCGAGGCGGCAGATACGCAGTATTTT. Translation gives CASTLEAADTQYF.

The chain combines TRBV5-1 with TRBJ2-2; TRBD1 agrees at 12 bases. The CDR3 has 17 amino acids. The V gene end was trimmed by 4 bases and the J gene end by 4 bases; junction bases not matched to a gene: 8. Germline CDR1 reads SGHRS; CDR2 reads YFSETQ. DNA for the CDR3: TGCGCCAGCAGCGGCCGGGACAGGGGGCCTGGCACCGGGGAGCTGTTTTTT. This translates into CASSGRDRGPGTGELFF. Drawing the rest from reference TRBV5-1 and TRBJ2-2, the complete variable domain is KAGVTQTPRYLIKTRGQQVTLSCSPISGHRSVSWYQQTPGQGLQFLFEYFSETQRNKGNFPGRFSGRQFSNSRSEMNVSTLELGDSALYLCASSGRDRGPGTGELFFGEGSRLTVL.

The chain links TRBV30 to TRBJ2-1, with D maybe TRBD2 (7 bases). This CDR3 spans 13 amino acids. Germline V lookup: CDR1 GTSNPN, CDR2 SVGIG (reference sequence). The ends were cut back, 1 base at V and 7 bases at J, with 11 bases in the middle. The CDR3 protein is CAWSGAGANEQFF. The CDR3 nucleotides are TGTGCCTGGAGTGGGGCGGGGGCTAATGAGCAGTTCTTC.

The gene calls are TRBV7-2 and TRBJ2-7; TRBD1 matches 8 bases. Germline V gives CDR1 SGHTA, CDR2 FQGNSA. Germline trimming cut 5 bases from V and 6 bases from J; bases unmatched to any gene: 12. The CDR3 consists of 15 residues. CDR3: CASSPRQGSQREQYF. In DNA, the CDR3 is TGTGCCAGCAGCCCCCGACAGGGGTCCCAACGCGAGCAGTACTTC. The entire variable domain, with the rest obtained from reference TRBV7-2 and TRBJ2-7, is as follows: GAGVSQSPSNKVTEKGKDVELRCDPISGHTALYWYRQSLGQGLEFLIYFQGNSAPDKSGLPSDRFSAERTGGSVSTLTIQRTQQEDSAVYLCASSPRQGSQREQYFGPGTRLTVT.